The clone carrying this T cell receptor beta chain was observed a few times. Its antigen is not known. The sample comes from a study of OX40 agonist ivuxolimab in advanced cancers. Study in general: Patients got intravenous ivuxolimab at 0.01 to 10 mg/kg every 2 weeks. Enrollees could have had prior anti-PD-1, anti-PD-L1 or anti-CTLA-4 therapy, which under 50% had received. General study findings and limits: There were also nonresponders showing low normalized T-cell clonal expansion. Within 6 weeks, CD4+ and CD8+ blood T cells expanded clonally at 0.1 to 3.0 mg/kg.

Per germline, CDR1 SGHRS and CDR2 YFSETQ. The V segment lost 4 bases and the J segment 0 bases; nucleotides outside the gene matches: 7. The CDR3 covers 15 residues. Assay used: immunoSEQ multiplex PCR; TCRdb lists only in-frame clones, some missing. The profile shows under 50,000 clones, around 80% of them singletons. The starting material was CD4+ or CD8+ T cells sorted from blood, obtained in a trial of the OX40 agonist ivuxolimab. The genes are TRBV5-1 and TRBJ2-7, with 7 bases lining up with TRBD2. This clonotype was obtained from an adult with an advanced solid tumor such as melanoma, head and neck, liver or kidney cancer. CDR3 DNA: TGCGCCAGCAGCCCCACGCGGGGGACCTCCTACGAGCAGTACTTC. Translated, it gives CASSPTRGTSYEQYF.